The source of this TCR beta chain is a study of T cells in tumors after PD-1 blockade. Study context: No patient had prior checkpoint blockade, systemic immunosuppression, or radiotherapy within 4 weeks. Daily vismodegib 150 mg continued in a subset of anti-PD-1-treated patients. On average, peripheral blood gave 110,000 or so TCR templates and over 35,000 unique clonotypes.

Input was about 616 ng to 6,500 ng of genomic DNA from tumor or blood. The ends lost 5 bases at V and 3 bases at J; junction bases unmatched: 11. Germline-derived CDR1 and CDR2 are SGHVS and FNYEAQ. CDR3 length equals 17 residues. Data came from immunoSEQ multiplex PCR; TCRdb stores just in-frame clones and leaves some out. The table has tens of thousands of clones, roughly 73% seen once. The rearrangement uses TRBV7-6 and TRBJ2-3; 10 bases align to TRBD1. The origin of this receptor is a human donor with basal cell carcinoma. Sequences were derived from PBMCs, sampled before anti-PD-1 treatment. The CDR3 nucleotides are TGTGCCAGCAGCCGCGCCGGGACGGGACAGGGGACAGATACGCAGTATTTT. Encoded protein: CASSRAGTGQGTDTQYF.